One sample yielded the 21 T cell receptor beta chains listed below, sequenced in a study of T cell changes during pregnancy in multiple sclerosis. This table comes from immunoSEQ multiplex PCR, and its TCRdb copy is limited to in-frame clones, with some not included. Here the sample spans 70,000 or so clones, about 90% being singletons. Here the sequenced sample was CD4+ T cells from peripheral blood mononuclear cells, taken after pregnancy. The origin of the receptors is a female donor with multiple sclerosis, enrolled in a pregnancy study.

The chain combines TRBV5-5 with TRBJ2-1; TRBD1 matches at 9 bases. The CDR3 length is 15 residues. V was clipped by 0 bases and J by 4 bases; unmatched bases: 2. Per germline, CDR1 SGHKS and CDR2 YYEKEE (reference sequence). The CDR3 reads CASSLGTGAYNEQFF. CDR3 bases: TGTGCCAGCAGCTTGGGGACAGGGGCATACAATGAGCAGTTCTTC.

V gene TRBV19 combines with J gene TRBJ2-1, with 9 bases identical to TRBD1. This CDR3 spans 16 amino acids. The junction had 12 bases not matched to a gene; V was cut back by 5 bases and J by 7 bases. From germline, CDR1 is LNHDA and CDR2 SQIVND (reference sequence). CDR3 DNA sequence: TGTGCCAGTAGTGCCCTCCGGGACAGGGTGTGGAATGAGCAGTTCTTC. It is translated as CASSALRDRVWNEQFF.

The gene calls are TRBV30 and TRBJ1-1, with 7 bases lining up with TRBD1. The junction had 12 bases not matched to a gene; V was cut back by 5 bases and J by 3 bases. The germline V gene encodes CDR1 GTSNPN and CDR2 SVGIG (reference sequence). The CDR3 runs 15 residues. The CDR3 loop is CAWGKKTGLDTEAFF. CDR3 DNA sequence: TGTGCCTGGGGTAAAAAGACAGGGTTGGACACTGAAGCTTTCTTT.

The V and J genes are TRBV30 and TRBJ1-5; no definite D call. The CDR3 runs 14 residues. Per germline, CDR1 GTSNPN and CDR2 SVGIG (reference sequence). Between the trimmed V and J ends, which lost 0 bases and 7 bases, there was a span of 13 bases. CDR3 coding DNA: TGTGCCTGGAGTGTCGTAGGAGTCGGACAGCCCCAGCATTTT. Its protein is CAWSVVGVGQPQHF.

This chain connects TRBV28 to TRBJ2-6; 9 bases map to TRBD1. Trimming cost V 6 bases and J 0 bases; bases outside gene matches: 6. The CDR3 has 17 residues. Germline assignment: CDR1 MDHEN and CDR2 SYDVKM. Here the CDR3 reads CASSPGTGISGANVLTF. In DNA form, the CDR3 reads TGTGCCAGCAGCCCCGGGACAGGGATCTCTGGGGCCAACGTCCTGACTTTC.

This chain connects TRBV30 to TRBJ2-1; no reliable D call. The CDR3 extends over 12 amino acids. Germline loops: CDR1 GTSNPN, CDR2 SVGIG (reference sequence). Trimming shortened V by 1 base and J by 4 bases, and 5 bases separated the two germline ends. The DNA of the CDR3 is TGTGCCTGGAGTGAGACTTACAATGAGCAGTTCTTC. Protein: CAWSETYNEQFF.

V usage is TRBV18 and J usage is TRBJ1-1, with D possibly being TRBD1 (5 bases). The CDR3 spans 15 residues. Germline CDR1 reads KGHSH; CDR2 reads LQKENI. V lost 4 bases and J 1 base, leaving 13 bases between the germline ends. CDR3 loop: CASSHRDLQNTEAFF. The CDR3 DNA follows: TGTGCCAGCTCACATCGGGACTTACAGAACACTGAAGCTTTCTTT.

In its sample, this clone was seen a few times. The V call is TRBV6-4, the J call TRBJ1-1; D is unclear. With 5 bases removed from V and 1 base from J, the gap between germline ends came to 20 bases. This CDR3 has 17 amino acids. Germline CDR1 and CDR2: MRHNA and SNTAGT. The CDR3 region is CASSCREGMVRNTEAFF. The CDR3 bases are TGTGCCAGCAGTTGTAGGGAGGGTATGGTTCGGAACACTGAAGCTTTCTTT.

The V call is TRBV6-5, the J call TRBJ2-1, with 14 bases lining up with TRBD2. This CDR3 comprises 15 residues. CDR1 MNHEY and CDR2 SVGAGI come from the germline V gene. With 4 bases clipped from V and 9 bases from J, the junction kept 5 bases outside the gene matches. The CDR3 loop reads CASSSRLAGGGEQFF. The CDR3 bases are TGTGCCAGCAGTTCGCGACTAGCGGGGGGGGGTGAGCAGTTCTTC.

The CDR3 here is CASRSDRANQPQHF. CDR3 in DNA: TGTGCCAGCAGGTCCGACAGGGCCAATCAGCCCCAGCATTTT. The V call is TRBV6-1, the J call TRBJ1-5, with 7 positions matching TRBD1. This CDR3 has 14 residues. Trimming removed 6 bases from V and 3 bases from J; junction bases left unmatched: 5. Germline V gene sequence: CDR1 MNHNS, CDR2 SASEGT.

The V call is TRBV30, the J call TRBJ1-2, with D hard to call. The CDR3 is made up of 13 amino acids. V dropped 2 bases and J dropped 5 bases, with 12 bases sitting between them. Germline assignment: CDR1 GTSNPN and CDR2 SVGIG (reference sequence). The CDR3 bases are TGTGCCTGGAGTCCCCTGCGGGGATATGGCTACACCTTC. This codes for CAWSPLRGYGYTF. The full variable domain, with the rest looked up from reference TRBV30 and TRBJ1-2, is SQTIHQWPATLVQPVGSPLSLECTVEGTSNPNLYWYRQAAGRGLQLLFYSVGIGQISSEVPQNLSASRPQDRQFILSSKKLLLSDSGFYLCAWSPLRGYGYTFGSGTRLTVV.

V usage is TRBV18 and J usage is TRBJ1-1; D uncertain. The CDR3 length is 14 residues. The V end was cut by 6 bases, the J end by 1 base, with 12 bases between. The V gene's germline CDR1 is KGHSH and CDR2 LQKENI. The CDR3 region is CASSQDNSNTEAFF. CDR3 coding DNA: TGTGCCAGCTCGCAGGATAATTCGAACACTGAAGCTTTCTTT.

This clone was recorded once. J is TRBJ2-1 and V is TRBV6-1; TRBD1 might be the D (5 bases). Between the trimmed V and J ends, which lost 2 bases and 8 bases, there was a span of 16 bases. The CDR3 has 15 residues. The germline gives CDR1 MNHNS, CDR2 SASEGT. The CDR3 protein is CASSEPGLRGDEQFF. The CDR3 DNA sequence: TGTGCCAGCAGTGAACCGGGTCTTAGGGGCGATGAGCAGTTCTTC.

This chain connects TRBV6-1 to TRBJ1-1, with D perhaps TRBD1 (6 bases). V was trimmed by 6 bases and J by 2 bases, leaving 10 bases between them. The germline V gene has CDR1 MNHNS and CDR2 SASEGT. The CDR3 covers 13 residues. The CDR3 coding sequence is TGTGCCAGCAGGGGGGCGTTAAACACTGAAGCTTTCTTT. This gives the protein CASRGALNTEAFF.

The V call is TRBV7-3, the J call TRBJ2-3; TRBD1 aligns across 8 bases. This CDR3 spans 16 amino acids. CDR1 is SGHTA and CDR2 is FQGTGA in the germline V gene. Trimming removed 5 bases from V and 2 bases from J; junction bases left unmatched: 9. In DNA, the CDR3 is TGTGCCAGCAGCCCCTACTTGCAGGGGGCCACAGATACGCAGTATTTT. This translates into CASSPYLQGATDTQYF.

This sequence joins TRBV15 and TRBJ2-1; no firm D call. Germline-derived CDR1 and CDR2 are LNHNV and YYDKDF (reference sequence). V lost 1 base, J lost 0 bases, and 4 bases lay in between. The CDR3 has 14 amino acids. The chain's CDR3 is CATSRVNSYNEQFF. The CDR3 coding sequence is TGTGCCACCAGCAGAGTTAACTCCTACAATGAGCAGTTCTTC.

This rearrangement joins TRBV5-1 to TRBJ2-7, with 9 bases aligning to TRBD2. Looked up from germline, CDR1 is SGHRS and CDR2 is YFSETQ. The CDR3 covers 15 residues. The junction had 9 bases not matched to a gene; V was cut back by 4 bases and J by 4 bases. CDR3 coding DNA: TGCGCCAGCAGCGGCGGCGGAGCGGGAGGTTACGAGCAGTACTTC. Translated: CASSGGGAGGYEQYF.

This rearrangement joins TRBV29-1 to TRBJ1-2; 11 positions agree with TRBD1. Looked up from germline, CDR1 is SQVTM and CDR2 is ANQGSEA. The CDR3 runs to 15 residues. After removal of 7 bases from V and 4 bases from J, the junction contained 11 bases not matched to a gene. The CDR3 bases are TGCAGCGCCAGGACAGGGGGCGTTGGGGGCTATGGCTACACCTTC. Residues: CSARTGGVGGYGYTF.

The gene calls are TRBV30 and TRBJ1-1; 8 bases match TRBD1. The CDR3 covers 14 residues. V shed 1 base, J shed 11 bases, and the junction held 12 bases outside the gene matches. Germline loops: CDR1 GTSNPN, CDR2 SVGIG (reference sequence). The CDR3 bases are TGTGCCTGGAGTGCTTTGGGGTTGGACAGGGTTGCTTTCTTT. This translates into CAWSALGLDRVAFF.

The chain employs TRBV7-9 and TRBJ2-3; 8 bases fit TRBD2. The CDR3 covers 17 residues. From germline, CDR1 is SEHNR and CDR2 FQNEAQ (reference sequence). J lost 0 bases, V lost 5 bases, and 10 bases had no gene match. CDR3 DNA: TGTGCCAGCAGCCCGAGAGGGGCGGGGGGCAGCACAGATACGCAGTATTTT. Its protein product is CASSPRGAGGSTDTQYF.

V and J are TRBV27 and TRBJ2-5; 9 nucleotides agree with TRBD2. V shed 3 bases and J 5 bases; nucleotides not matched to a gene: 7. CDR1 is MNHEY and CDR2 is SMNVEV in the germline V gene (reference sequence). This CDR3 has 15 residues. In nucleotides, the CDR3 is TGTGCCAGCAGTTTTTCGAGCGGGAGGCGGGAGACCCAGTACTTC. It encodes CASSFSSGRRETQYF.